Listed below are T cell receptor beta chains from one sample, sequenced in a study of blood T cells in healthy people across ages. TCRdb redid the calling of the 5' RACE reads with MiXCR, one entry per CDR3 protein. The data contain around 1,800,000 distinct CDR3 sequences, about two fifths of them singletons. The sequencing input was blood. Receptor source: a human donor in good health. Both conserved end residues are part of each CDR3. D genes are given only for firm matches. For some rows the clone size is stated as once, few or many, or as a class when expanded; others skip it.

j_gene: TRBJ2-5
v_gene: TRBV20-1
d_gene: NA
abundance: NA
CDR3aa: CSARDRTGPLEQYF
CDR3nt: TGCAGTGCTAGAGATCGCACAGGTCCCCTTGAGCAGTACTTC

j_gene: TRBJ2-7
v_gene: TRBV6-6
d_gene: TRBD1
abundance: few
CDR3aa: CASSPRDRARYEQYF
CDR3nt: TGTGCCAGCAGTCCCCGGGACAGGGCTCGGTACGAGCAGTACTTC

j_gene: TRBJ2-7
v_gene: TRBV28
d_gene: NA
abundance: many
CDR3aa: CATLDREEQYF
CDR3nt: TGTGCCACCCTAGACAGAGAGGAGCAGTACTTC

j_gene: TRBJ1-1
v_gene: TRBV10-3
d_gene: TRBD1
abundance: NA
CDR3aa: CAISDKGAEAFF
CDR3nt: TGTGCCATCAGTGACAAGGGGGCCGAAGCTTTCTTT

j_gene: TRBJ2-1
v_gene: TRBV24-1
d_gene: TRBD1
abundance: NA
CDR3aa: CATSPVPGDRGLDEQFF
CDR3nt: TGTGCCACCAGTCCCGTCCCCGGAGACAGGGGACTGGATGAGCAGTTCTTC

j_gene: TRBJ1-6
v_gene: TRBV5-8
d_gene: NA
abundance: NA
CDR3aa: CASSFRRRPNSPLHF
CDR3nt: TGTGCCAGCAGCTTTCGCCGGAGGCCAAATTCACCCCTCCACTTT

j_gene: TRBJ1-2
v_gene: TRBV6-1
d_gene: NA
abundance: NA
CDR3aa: CASGLTLGNYGYTF
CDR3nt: TGTGCCAGCGGCTTGACTCTCGGAAACTATGGCTACACCTTC

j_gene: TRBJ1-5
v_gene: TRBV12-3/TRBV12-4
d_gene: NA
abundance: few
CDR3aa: CASSLTGTRDQPQHF
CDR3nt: TGTGCCAGCAGCCTAACCGGGACCCGAGATCAGCCCCAGCATTTT

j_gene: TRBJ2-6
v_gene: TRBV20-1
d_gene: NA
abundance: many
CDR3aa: CSAHSSGANVLTF
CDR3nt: TGCAGTGCTCACAGCTCTGGGGCCAACGTCCTGACTTTC

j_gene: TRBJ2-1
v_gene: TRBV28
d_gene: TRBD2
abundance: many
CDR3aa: CASRSGGVVNEQFF
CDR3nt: TGTGCCAGCAGGTCGGGGGGAGTAGTCAATGAGCAGTTCTTC

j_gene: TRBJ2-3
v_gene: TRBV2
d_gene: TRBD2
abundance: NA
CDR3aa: CASSLAGGLADTQYF
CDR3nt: TGTGCCAGCAGTTTAGCGGGGGGGCTCGCAGATACGCAGTATTTT

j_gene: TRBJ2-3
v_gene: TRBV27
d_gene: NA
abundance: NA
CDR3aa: CVSSINTDTQYF
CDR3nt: TGTGTCAGCAGTATAAATACAGATACGCAGTATTTT

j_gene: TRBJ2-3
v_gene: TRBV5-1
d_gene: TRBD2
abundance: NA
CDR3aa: CASSFLAGSNTDTQYF
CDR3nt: TGCGCCAGCAGCTTTTTAGCGGGATCTAACACAGATACGCAGTATTTT

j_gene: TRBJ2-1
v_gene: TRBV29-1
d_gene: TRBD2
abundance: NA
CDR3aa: CSGISGAYNEQFF
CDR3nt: TGCAGCGGCATTAGCGGGGCTTACAATGAGCAGTTCTTC

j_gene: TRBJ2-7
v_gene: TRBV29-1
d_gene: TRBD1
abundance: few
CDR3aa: CSVAGGLYEQYF
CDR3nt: TGCAGCGTTGCAGGGGGTCTCTACGAGCAGTACTTC

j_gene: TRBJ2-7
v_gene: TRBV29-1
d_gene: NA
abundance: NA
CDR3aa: CSVEERDYEQYF
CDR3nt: TGCAGCGTTGAAGAAAGAGACTACGAGCAGTACTTC

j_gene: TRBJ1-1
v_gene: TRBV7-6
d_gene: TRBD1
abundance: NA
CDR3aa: CASGSQGLGTEAFF
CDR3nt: TGTGCCAGCGGCTCACAGGGGTTGGGCACTGAAGCTTTCTTT

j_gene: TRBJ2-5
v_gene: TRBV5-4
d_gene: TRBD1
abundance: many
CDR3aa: CASSSTGEETQYF
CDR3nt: TGTGCCAGCAGCTCCACAGGGGAAGAGACCCAGTACTTC

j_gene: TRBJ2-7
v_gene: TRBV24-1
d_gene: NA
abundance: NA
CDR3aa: CATSDGKYEQYF
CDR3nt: TGTGCCACCAGTGATGGAAAGTACGAGCAGTACTTC

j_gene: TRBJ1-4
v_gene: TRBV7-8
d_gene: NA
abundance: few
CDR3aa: CASRTGGLLEKLFF
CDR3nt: TGTGCCAGCAGGACTGGAGGGCTCCTTGAAAAACTGTTTTTT

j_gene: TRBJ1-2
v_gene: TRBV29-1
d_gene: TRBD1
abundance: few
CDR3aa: CSAAVGQGASGYTF
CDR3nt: TGCAGCGCTGCAGTGGGACAGGGGGCTTCTGGCTACACCTTC

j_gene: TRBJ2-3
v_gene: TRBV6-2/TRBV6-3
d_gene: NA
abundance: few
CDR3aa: CASSYSVSERADTQYF
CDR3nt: TGTGCCAGCAGTTACTCGGTCAGCGAGAGGGCAGATACGCAGTATTTT

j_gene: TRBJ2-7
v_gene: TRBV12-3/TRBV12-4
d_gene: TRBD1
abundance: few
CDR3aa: CASSINRGLFGEQYF
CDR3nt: TGTGCCAGCAGTATCAACAGGGGGCTTTTTGGCGAGCAGTACTTC

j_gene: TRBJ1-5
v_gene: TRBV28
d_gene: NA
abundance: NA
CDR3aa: CASSPLFEHQPQHF
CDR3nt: TGTGCCAGCAGTCCGCTCTTCGAGCATCAGCCCCAGCATTTT

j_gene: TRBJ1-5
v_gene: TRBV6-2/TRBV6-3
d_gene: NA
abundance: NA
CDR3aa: CASSYSGVYGPQHF
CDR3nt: TGTGCCAGCAGTTATTCCGGGGTTTATGGGCCCCAGCATTTT

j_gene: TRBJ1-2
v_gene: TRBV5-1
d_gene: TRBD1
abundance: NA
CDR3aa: CASSSNGGTGAWGYTF
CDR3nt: TGCGCCAGCAGCTCGAACGGCGGGACAGGGGCGTGGGGCTACACCTTC

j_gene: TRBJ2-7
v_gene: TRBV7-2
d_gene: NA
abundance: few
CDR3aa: CASSLASGEGYEQYF
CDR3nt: TGTGCCAGCAGCTTAGCTTCAGGGGAGGGCTACGAGCAGTACTTC

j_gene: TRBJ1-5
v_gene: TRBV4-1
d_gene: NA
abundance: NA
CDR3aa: CASSQGISNNQPQHF
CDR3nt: TGCGCCAGCAGCCAAGGAATAAGCAATAATCAGCCCCAGCATTTT

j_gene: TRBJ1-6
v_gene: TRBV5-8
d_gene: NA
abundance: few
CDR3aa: CASSLADYDNSPLHF
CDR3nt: TGTGCCAGCAGCTTAGCCGACTATGATAATTCACCCCTCCACTTT

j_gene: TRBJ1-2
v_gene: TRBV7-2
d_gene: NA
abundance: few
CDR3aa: CASSSLLMVVGYTF
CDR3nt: TGTGCCAGCAGCTCACTGCTTATGGTAGTGGGCTACACCTTC

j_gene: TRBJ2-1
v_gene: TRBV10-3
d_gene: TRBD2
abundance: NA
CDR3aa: CAISESRTSKNEQFF
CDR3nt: TGTGCCATCAGTGAGTCTAGGACTAGCAAGAATGAGCAGTTCTTC